This T cell receptor beta chain was documented in a study of Graves' ophthalmopathy and Graves' hyperthyroidism. Disease in donors with ophthalmopathy had moderate-to-severe activity, CAS ≥3, NOSPECS ≥4 and under 3 months' duration. General study findings and limits: Blood also carried most expanded thyroid clonotypes exceeding 0.001 frequency.

Trimming cost V 4 bases and J 1 base, with 8 bases left between them. The CDR3 is 13 amino acids. Germline V gene sequence: CDR1 SGHTA, CDR2 FQGNSA. This clonotype was picked up one time. Its antigen is unknown. Amplification from RNA transcripts yielded the TCR beta CDR3 regions. HTBI primers were employed in first-round RT-PCR, then a second-round multiplex PCR followed. TCRdb passed the multiplex PCR reads through MiXCR, listing each CDR3 protein once. The table records around 40,000 distinct CDR3 sequences, approximately 52% of them present only once. The chain recombines TRBV7-2 with TRBJ2-7, with D uncertain. The receptor was derived from an adult man with Graves' ophthalmopathy. The sequencing sample was made of peripheral blood. Here the CDR3 DNA reads TGTGCCAGCAGCTCCAGCCTGTCCTACGAGCAGTACTTC. It specifies CASSSSLSYEQYF.